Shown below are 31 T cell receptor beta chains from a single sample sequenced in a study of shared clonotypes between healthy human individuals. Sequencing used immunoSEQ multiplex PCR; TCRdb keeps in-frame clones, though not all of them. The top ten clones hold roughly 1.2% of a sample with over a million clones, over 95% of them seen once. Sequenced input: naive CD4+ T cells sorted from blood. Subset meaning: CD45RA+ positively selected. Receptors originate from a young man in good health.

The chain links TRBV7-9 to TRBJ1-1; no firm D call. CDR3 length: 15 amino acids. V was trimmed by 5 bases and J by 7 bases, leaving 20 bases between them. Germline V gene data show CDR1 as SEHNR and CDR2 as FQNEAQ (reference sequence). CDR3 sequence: CASSPRSTASSEAFF. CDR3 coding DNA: TGTGCCAGCAGCCCCCGTTCAACGGCTTCGAGTGAAGCTTTCTTT.

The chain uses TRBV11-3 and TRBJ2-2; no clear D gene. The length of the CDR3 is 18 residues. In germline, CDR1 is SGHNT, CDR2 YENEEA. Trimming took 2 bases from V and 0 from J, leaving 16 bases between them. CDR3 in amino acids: CASSLKSAAFANTGELFF. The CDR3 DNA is TGTGCCAGCAGCTTAAAATCGGCGGCGTTCGCGAACACCGGGGAGCTGTTTTTT.

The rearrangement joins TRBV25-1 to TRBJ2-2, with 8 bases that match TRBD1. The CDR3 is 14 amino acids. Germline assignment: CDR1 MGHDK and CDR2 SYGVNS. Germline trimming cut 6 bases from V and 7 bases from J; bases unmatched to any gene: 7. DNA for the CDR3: TGTGCCAGCAGGATGGACAGGGTGAACGGGGAGCTGTTTTTT. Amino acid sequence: CASRMDRVNGELFF.

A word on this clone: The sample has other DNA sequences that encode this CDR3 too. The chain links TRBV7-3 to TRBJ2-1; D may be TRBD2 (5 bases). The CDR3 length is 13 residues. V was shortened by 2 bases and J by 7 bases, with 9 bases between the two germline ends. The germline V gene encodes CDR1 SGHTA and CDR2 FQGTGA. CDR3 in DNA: TGTGCCAGCAGCTTAGGGCTAGCTAATGAGCAGTTCTTC. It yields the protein CASSLGLANEQFF.

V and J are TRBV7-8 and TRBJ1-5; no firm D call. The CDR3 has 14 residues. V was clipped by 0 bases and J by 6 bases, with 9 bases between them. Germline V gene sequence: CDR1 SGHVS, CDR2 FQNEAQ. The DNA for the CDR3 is TGTGCCAGCAGCTTAGCAGTTGGGGTTCAGCCCCAGCATTTT. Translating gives CASSLAVGVQPQHF.

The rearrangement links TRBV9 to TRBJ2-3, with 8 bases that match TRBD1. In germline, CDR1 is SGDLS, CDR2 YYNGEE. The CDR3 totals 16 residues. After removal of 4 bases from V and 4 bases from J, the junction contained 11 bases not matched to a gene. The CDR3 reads CASSPRGRGLSDTQYF. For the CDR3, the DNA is TGTGCCAGCAGCCCGCGGGGCAGGGGGCTTTCAGATACGCAGTATTTT. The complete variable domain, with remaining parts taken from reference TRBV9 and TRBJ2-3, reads DSGVTQTPKHLITATGQRVTLRCSPRSGDLSVYWYQQSLDQGLQFLIQYYNGEERAKGNILERFSAQQFPDLHSELNLSSLELGDSALYFCASSPRGRGLSDTQYFGPGTRLTVL.

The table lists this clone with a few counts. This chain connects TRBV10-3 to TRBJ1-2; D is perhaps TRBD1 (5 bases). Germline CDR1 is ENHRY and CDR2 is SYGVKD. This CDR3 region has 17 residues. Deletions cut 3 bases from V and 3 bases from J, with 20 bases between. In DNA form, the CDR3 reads TGTGCCATCAGTGATCTGGGACGCCGTTCGACTCACTATGGCTACACCTTC. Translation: CAISDLGRRSTHYGYTF.

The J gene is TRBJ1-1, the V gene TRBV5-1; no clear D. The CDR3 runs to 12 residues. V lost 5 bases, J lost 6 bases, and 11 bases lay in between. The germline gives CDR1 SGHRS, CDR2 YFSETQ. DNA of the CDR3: TGCGCCAGCAGTAGATCATCCGCTGAAGCTTTCTTT. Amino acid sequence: CASSRSSAEAFF.

For the CDR3, the DNA is TGTGCCAGCAGCCCAACGGGACTAGCGGGAGTCGAGCAGTACTTC. The encoded protein is CASSPTGLAGVEQYF. The chain employs TRBV11-3 and TRBJ2-7, with 14 bases fitting TRBD2. The CDR3 has 15 residues. The germline V gene has CDR1 SGHNT and CDR2 YENEEA. Germline trimming cut 5 bases from V and 6 bases from J; bases unmatched to any gene: 6.

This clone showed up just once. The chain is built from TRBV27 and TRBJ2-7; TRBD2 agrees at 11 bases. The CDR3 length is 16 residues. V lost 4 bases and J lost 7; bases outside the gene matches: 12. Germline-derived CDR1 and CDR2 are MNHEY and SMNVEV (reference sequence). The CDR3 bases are TGTGCCAGCAGTTCCCTTGGGCTAGCGGGAGGCGGGGAGCAGTACTTC. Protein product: CASSSLGLAGGGEQYF.

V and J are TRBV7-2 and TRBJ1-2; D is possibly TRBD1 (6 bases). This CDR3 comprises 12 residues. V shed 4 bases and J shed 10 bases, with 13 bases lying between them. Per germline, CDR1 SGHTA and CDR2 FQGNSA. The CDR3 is CASSWGGTPYTF. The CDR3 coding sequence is TGTGCCAGCAGCTGGGGGGGGACACCCTACACCTTC.

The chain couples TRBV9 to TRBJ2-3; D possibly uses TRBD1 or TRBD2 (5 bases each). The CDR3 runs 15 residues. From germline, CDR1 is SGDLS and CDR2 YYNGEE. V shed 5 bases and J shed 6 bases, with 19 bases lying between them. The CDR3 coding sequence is TGTGCCAGCAGGGCAGGGCGGAGCTGGACTGATACGCAGTATTTT. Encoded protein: CASRAGRSWTDTQYF.

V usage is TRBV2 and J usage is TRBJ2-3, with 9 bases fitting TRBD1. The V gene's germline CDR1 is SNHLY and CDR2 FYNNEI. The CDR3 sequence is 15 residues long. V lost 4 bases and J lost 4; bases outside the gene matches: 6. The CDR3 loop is CASSGSGTGSDTQYF. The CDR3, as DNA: TGTGCCAGCAGTGGATCCGGGACAGGGTCAGATACGCAGTATTTT.

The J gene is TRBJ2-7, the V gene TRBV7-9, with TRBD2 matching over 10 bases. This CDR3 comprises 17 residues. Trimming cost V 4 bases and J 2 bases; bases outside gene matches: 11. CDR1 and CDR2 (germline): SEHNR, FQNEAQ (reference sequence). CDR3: CASSSLPSGSLPYEQYF. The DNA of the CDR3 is TGTGCCAGCAGCTCTTTACCTAGCGGGAGCCTCCCCTACGAGCAGTACTTC.

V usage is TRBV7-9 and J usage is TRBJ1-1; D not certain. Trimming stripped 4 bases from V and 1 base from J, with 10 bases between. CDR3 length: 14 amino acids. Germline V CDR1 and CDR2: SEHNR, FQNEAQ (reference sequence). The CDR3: CASSSRLGNTEAFF. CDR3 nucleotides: TGTGCCAGCAGCTCTCGACTCGGGAACACTGAAGCTTTCTTT.

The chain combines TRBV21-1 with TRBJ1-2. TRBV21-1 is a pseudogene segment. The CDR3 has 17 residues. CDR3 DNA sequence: TGTGCCAGCAGCGTTTCGGGGCACGGAGGGGGGCCCTATGGCTACACCTTC. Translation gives CASSVSGHGGGPYGYTF.

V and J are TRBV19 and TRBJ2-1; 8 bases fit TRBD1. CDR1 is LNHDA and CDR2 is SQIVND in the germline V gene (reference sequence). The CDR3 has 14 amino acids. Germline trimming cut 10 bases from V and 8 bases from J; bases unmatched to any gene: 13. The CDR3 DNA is TGTGCCACTGACCGGACAGGGTTATCGGATGAGCAGTTCTTC. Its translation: CATDRTGLSDEQFF.

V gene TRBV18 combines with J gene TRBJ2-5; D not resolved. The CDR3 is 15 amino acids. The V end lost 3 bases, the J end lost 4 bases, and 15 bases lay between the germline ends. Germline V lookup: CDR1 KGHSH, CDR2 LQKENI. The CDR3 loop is CASSPPGLGRETQYF. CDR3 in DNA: TGTGCCAGCTCACCCCCCGGGCTAGGGCGAGAGACCCAGTACTTC. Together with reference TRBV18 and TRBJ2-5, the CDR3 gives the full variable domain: NAGVMQNPRHLVRRRGQEARLRCSPMKGHSHVYWYRQLPEEGLKFMVYLQKENIIDESGMPKERFSAEFPKEGPSILRIQQVVRGDSAAYFCASSPPGLGRETQYFGPGTRLLVL.

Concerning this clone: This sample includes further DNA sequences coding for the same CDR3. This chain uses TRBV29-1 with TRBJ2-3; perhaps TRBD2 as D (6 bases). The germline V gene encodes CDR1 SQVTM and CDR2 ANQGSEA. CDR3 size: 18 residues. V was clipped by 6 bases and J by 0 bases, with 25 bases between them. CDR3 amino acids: CSVGGGMTDYPSTDTQYF. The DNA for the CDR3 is TGCAGCGTAGGAGGCGGCATGACGGACTACCCTAGCACAGATACGCAGTATTTT.

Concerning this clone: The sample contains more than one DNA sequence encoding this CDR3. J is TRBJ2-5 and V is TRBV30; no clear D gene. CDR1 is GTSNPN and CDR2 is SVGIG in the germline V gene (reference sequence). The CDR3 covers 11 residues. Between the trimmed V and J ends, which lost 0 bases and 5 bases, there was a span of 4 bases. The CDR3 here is CAWSVGETQYF. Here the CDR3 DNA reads TGTGCCTGGAGTGTGGGGGAGACCCAGTACTTC.

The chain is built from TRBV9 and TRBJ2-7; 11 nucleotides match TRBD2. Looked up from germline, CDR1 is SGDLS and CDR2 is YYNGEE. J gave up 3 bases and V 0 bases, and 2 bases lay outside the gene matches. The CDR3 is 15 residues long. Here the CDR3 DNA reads TGTGCCAGCAGCGTAGGGACTAGCGGGTACTACGAGCAGTACTTC. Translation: CASSVGTSGYYEQYF.

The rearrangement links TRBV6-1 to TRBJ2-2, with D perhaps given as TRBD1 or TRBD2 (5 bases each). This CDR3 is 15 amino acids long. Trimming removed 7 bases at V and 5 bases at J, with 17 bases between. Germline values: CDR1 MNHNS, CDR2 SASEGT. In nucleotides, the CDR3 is TGTGCCAGCAACAATCCGGGACGTAGAACCGGGGAGCTGTTTTTT. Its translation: CASNNPGRRTGELFF.

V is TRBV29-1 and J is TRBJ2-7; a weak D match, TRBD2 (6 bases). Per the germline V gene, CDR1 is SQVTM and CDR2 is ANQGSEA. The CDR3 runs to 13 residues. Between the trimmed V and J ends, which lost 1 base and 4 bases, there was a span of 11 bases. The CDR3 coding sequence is TGCAGCGTTGAAGTCGGGAGTCGGTACGAGCAGTACTTC. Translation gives CSVEVGSRYEQYF.

CDR3 protein: CASSLRAAEGPYEQYF. Here the CDR3 DNA reads TGCGCCAGCAGCTTGAGGGCAGCGGAGGGACCCTACGAGCAGTACTTC. This sequence joins TRBV5-1 and TRBJ2-7, with D perhaps matching TRBD2 (6 bases). Germline V gene data show CDR1 as SGHRS and CDR2 as YFSETQ. The CDR3 length is 16 residues. Trimming took off 1 base at V and 2 bases at J, with 16 bases between the two ends.

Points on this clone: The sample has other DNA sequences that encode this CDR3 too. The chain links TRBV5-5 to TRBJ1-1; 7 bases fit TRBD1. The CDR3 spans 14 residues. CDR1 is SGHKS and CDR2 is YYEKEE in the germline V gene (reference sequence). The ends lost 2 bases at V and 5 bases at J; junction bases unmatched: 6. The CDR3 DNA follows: TGTGCCAGCAGCTTAACAGGGGAAAATACTGAAGCTTTCTTT. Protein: CASSLTGENTEAFF.

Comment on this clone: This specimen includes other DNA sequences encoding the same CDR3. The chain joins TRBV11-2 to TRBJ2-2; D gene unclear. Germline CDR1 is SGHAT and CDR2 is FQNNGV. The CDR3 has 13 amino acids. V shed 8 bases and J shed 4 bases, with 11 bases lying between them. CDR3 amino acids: CASSLVGTGELFF. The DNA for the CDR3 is TGTGCCAGCTCCTTGGTCGGCACCGGGGAGCTGTTTTTT.

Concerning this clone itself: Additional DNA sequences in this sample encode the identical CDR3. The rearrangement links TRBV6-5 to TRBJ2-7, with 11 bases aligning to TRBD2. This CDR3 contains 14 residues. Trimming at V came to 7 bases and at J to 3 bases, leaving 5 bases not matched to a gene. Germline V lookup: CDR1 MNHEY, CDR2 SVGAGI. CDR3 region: CASTRTSGRYEQYF. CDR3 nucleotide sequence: TGTGCCAGCACCAGGACTAGCGGGCGCTACGAGCAGTACTTC.

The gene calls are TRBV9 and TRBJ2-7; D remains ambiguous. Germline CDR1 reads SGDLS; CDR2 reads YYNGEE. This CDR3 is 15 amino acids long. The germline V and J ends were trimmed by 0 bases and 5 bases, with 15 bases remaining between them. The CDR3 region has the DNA TGTGCCAGCAGCGTAGCACCCGGCCGTGTACACGAGCAGTACTTC. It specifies CASSVAPGRVHEQYF.

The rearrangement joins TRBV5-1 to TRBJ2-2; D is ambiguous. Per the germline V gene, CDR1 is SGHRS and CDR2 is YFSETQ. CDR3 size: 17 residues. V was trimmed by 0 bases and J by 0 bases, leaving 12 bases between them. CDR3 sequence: CASSLEPRTANTGELFF. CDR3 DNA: TGCGCCAGCAGCTTGGAGCCCCGGACGGCGAACACCGGGGAGCTGTTTTTT.

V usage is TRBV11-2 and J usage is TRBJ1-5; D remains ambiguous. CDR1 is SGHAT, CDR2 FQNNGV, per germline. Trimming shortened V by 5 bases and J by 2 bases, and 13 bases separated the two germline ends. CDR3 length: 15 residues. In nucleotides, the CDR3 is TGTGCCAGCAGCCTAAGCTTTGACGGCAATCAGCCCCAGCATTTT. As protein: CASSLSFDGNQPQHF.

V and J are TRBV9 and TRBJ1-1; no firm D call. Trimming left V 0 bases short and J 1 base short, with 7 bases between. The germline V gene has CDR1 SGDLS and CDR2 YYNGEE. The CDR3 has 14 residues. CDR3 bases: TGTGCCAGCAGCGTAGCCACCTCGAACACTGAAGCTTTCTTT. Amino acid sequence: CASSVATSNTEAFF.